Below are 2 T cell receptor beta chains sequenced from a single sample in a study of cytomegalovirus exposure and HLA in healthy donors. Researchers ran the PCR with 60 Vbeta and 13 Jbeta primers. Repertoires were generated with immunoSEQ multiplex PCR, while TCRdb's copy carries only in-frame clones and drops some. The table shows about 130,000 clones, with just under 75% occurring only once. The sequenced sample consisted of PBMCs. The receptor source for this set is a man aged 55 to 70 in good health and CMV-seropositive.

This rearrangement joins TRBV11-2 to TRBJ2-7; 10 bases line up with TRBD2. Per germline, CDR1 SGHAT and CDR2 FQNNGV. The V gene end was trimmed by 3 bases and the J gene end by 0 bases; junction bases not matched to a gene: 2. The CDR3 contains 15 residues. As DNA, the CDR3 is TGTGCCAGCAGCTTTCTAGCGGGGGCCTCCTACGAGCAGTACTTC. Protein sequence: CASSFLAGASYEQYF.

The rearrangement uses TRBV11-2 and TRBJ2-1, with 8 positions matching TRBD2. The V gene's germline CDR1 is SGHAT and CDR2 FQNNGV. V was pared by 2 bases and J by 7 bases, with 10 bases of the junction left unmatched. The CDR3 contains 16 residues. This CDR3 reads CASSLIPGGAGNEQFF. CDR3 nucleotides: TGTGCCAGCAGCTTAATCCCGGGGGGGGCCGGGAATGAGCAGTTCTTC.